The following is a T cell receptor beta chain sequence with its context. The data derive from a study of blood T cell repertoires in COVID-19. Sequencing was performed with immunoSEQ multiplex PCR; in TCRdb, only in-frame clones are kept and a portion is missing. In the table there are about 210,000 clones, roughly four fifths of which are singletons. This CDR3 comprises 15 residues. The germline gives CDR1 LGHDT, CDR2 YNNKEL (reference sequence). Trimming took 0 bases from V and 8 from J, leaving 16 bases between them. This clonotype originated in an elderly woman with COVID-19, enrolled during active disease. Material for sequencing was peripheral blood. The gene calls are TRBV3-1 (or the pseudogene TRBV3-2) and TRBJ1-2; no firm D call. For the CDR3, the DNA is TGTGCCAGCAGCCAAGATATGCGGGGAGCGGGGGGCTACACCTTC. It yields the protein CASSQDMRGAGGYTF.